A single sample gave rise to the 24 T cell receptor beta chains below, sequenced in a study of CD8 T cells in Susac syndrome. RNA was extracted with the RNeasy kit, and a quantity of roughly 0.5 to 1 ug was reverse transcribed using random hexamers. TCRdb called the immunoSEQ multiplex PCR reads again in MiXCR, with one record for every CDR3 protein. The sample has about 90,000 distinct CDR3 sequences, 95% to 97% seen once. What was sequenced was CD8+ T cells from PBMCs. These receptors came from a human donor with Susac syndrome.

This rearrangement joins TRBV30 to TRBJ1-1; D possibly corresponds to TRBD1 (5 bases). This CDR3 spans 14 amino acids. Germline V gene lookup returns CDR1 GTSNPN and CDR2 SVGIG (reference sequence). Trimming took off 3 bases at V and 2 bases at J, with 13 bases between the two ends. CDR3 region: CAWRPIGGNTEAFF. Here the CDR3 DNA reads TGTGCCTGGAGACCCATCGGGGGTAACACTGAAGCTTTCTTT.

This clonotype has just one count. V and J are TRBV6-5 and TRBJ1-2; TRBD1 aligns across 8 bases. This CDR3 is built from 13 residues. V lost 6 bases and J lost 8; bases outside the gene matches: 8. The germline V gene has CDR1 MNHEY and CDR2 SVGAGI. CDR3 sequence: CASRRTGMEGYTF. CDR3 nucleotides: TGTGCCAGCAGAAGGACAGGGATGGAGGGCTACACCTTC.

V gene TRBV4-3 combines with J gene TRBJ2-7, with TRBD2 as a possible D gene (7 bases). The V gene lost 0 bases and the J gene lost 5 bases, with 23 bases spanning the gap. This CDR3 contains 18 residues. CDR1 and CDR2 from the germline V gene are LGHNA and YSLEER. The CDR3 loop reads CASSQDTRGGLLRNEQYF. The CDR3 DNA is TGCGCCAGCAGCCAAGATACGAGGGGGGGGCTTCTTCGGAACGAGCAGTACTTC.

V is TRBV20-1 and J is TRBJ1-1; a weak D match, TRBD1 (5 bases). The ends were cut back, 0 bases at V and 2 bases at J, with 13 bases in the middle. Germline-derived CDR1 and CDR2 are DFQATT and SNEGSKA (reference sequence). There are 15 residues in the CDR3. CDR3 DNA: TGCAGTGCTAGAGATGGGGCGGAGCTTAACACTGAAGCTTTCTTT. This sequence encodes CSARDGAELNTEAFF.

The V gene is TRBV7-9, the J gene TRBJ2-7; D is possibly TRBD2 (7 bases). The CDR3 length is 14 residues. In germline, CDR1 is SEHNR, CDR2 FQNEAQ (reference sequence). Trimming shortened V by 1 base and J by 4 bases, and 11 bases separated the two germline ends. The CDR3 nucleotides read TGTGCCAGCAGCTTAGGGGGGGGCTCGTACGAGCAGTACTTC. Translated: CASSLGGGSYEQYF.

V usage is TRBV19 and J usage is TRBJ1-1; D might be TRBD1 (5 bases). Germline-derived CDR1 and CDR2 are LNHDA and SQIVND (reference sequence). The CDR3 has 12 residues. Deletions cut 7 bases from V and 3 bases from J, with 9 bases between. The CDR3 sequence is CASTGRDTEAFF. CDR3 nucleotide sequence: TGTGCCAGTACAGGGAGGGACACTGAAGCTTTCTTT.

This chain uses TRBV10-3 with TRBJ1-1, with a weak D call TRBD1 (5 bases). Per germline, CDR1 ENHRY and CDR2 SYGVKD. The CDR3 contains 14 residues. V was shortened by 0 bases and J by 5 bases, with 10 bases between the two germline ends. In DNA, the CDR3 is TGTGCCATCAGTGAGTCGGGACCAGGGACTGAAGCTTTCTTT. Encoded protein: CAISESGPGTEAFF.

This clonotype was found once. This chain uses TRBV20-1 with TRBJ1-1, with 9 bases fitting TRBD1. With V trimmed by 0 bases and J by 2 bases, 4 bases remained unmatched. Per germline, CDR1 DFQATT and CDR2 SNEGSKA (reference sequence). The CDR3 extends over 15 amino acids. CDR3 nucleotide sequence: TGCAGTGCTAGAGACAGACAGGGGGACAACACTGAAGCTTTCTTT. It yields the protein CSARDRQGDNTEAFF.

The genes are TRBV6-5 and TRBJ2-5, with a tentative D call TRBD1 (6 bases). Germline CDR1 reads MNHEY; CDR2 reads SVGAGI. The germline V and J ends were trimmed by 10 bases and 3 bases, with 18 bases remaining between them. The CDR3 consists of 14 residues. The CDR3 bases are TGTGCCATCGGACGAGGGCGACAGGAAGAGACCCAGTACTTC. It encodes CAIGRGRQEETQYF.

This clonotype was seen just once. The chain carries TRBV9 and TRBJ1-1; a weak D match, TRBD1 (6 bases). Looked up from germline, CDR1 is SGDLS and CDR2 is YYNGEE. V lost 4 bases to trimming and J lost 7 bases, with 17 bases between them. The CDR3 runs to 14 residues. The CDR3, as DNA: TGTGCCAGCAGCCTTTCCTCAGGGGCGAGTGAAGCTTTCTTT. The encoded protein is CASSLSSGASEAFF.

V usage is TRBV20-1 and J usage is TRBJ2-7, with 8 bases aligning to TRBD1. Germline CDR1 is DFQATT and CDR2 is SNEGSKA (reference sequence). This CDR3 is built from 15 residues. The V gene end was trimmed by 5 bases and the J gene end by 0 bases; junction bases not matched to a gene: 9. The CDR3 region has the DNA TGCAGTGCTTATAGGGGGGACAGGTCCTCCTACGAGCAGTACTTC. Its translation is CSAYRGDRSSYEQYF.

V usage is TRBV13 and J usage is TRBJ2-5; D is perhaps TRBD1 (6 bases). The CDR3 is made up of 14 amino acids. The V and J ends lost 4 bases and 1 base respectively, with 10 bases between them. Per germline, CDR1 PRHDT and CDR2 FYEKMQ (reference sequence). The CDR3 here is CASSYRTAQETQYF. Written as DNA, the CDR3 is TGTGCCAGCAGCTACCGGACAGCCCAAGAGACCCAGTACTTC. Filled out from reference TRBV13 and TRBJ2-5, the complete variable domain reads AAGVIQSPRHLIKEKRETATLKCYPIPRHDTVYWYQQGPGQDPQFLISFYEKMQSDKGSIPDRFSAQQFSDYHSELNMSSLELGDSALYFCASSYRTAQETQYFGPGTRLLVL.

This chain joins TRBV5-1 and TRBJ2-7; unclear D gene. The CDR3 runs to 12 residues. Deletions cut 4 bases from V and 0 bases from J, with 5 bases between. Germline-derived CDR1 and CDR2 are SGHRS and YFSETQ. The CDR3 loop is CASSPPSYEQYF. Here the CDR3 DNA reads TGCGCCAGCAGCCCTCCCTCCTACGAGCAGTACTTC. Based on the CDR3 plus reference TRBV5-1 and TRBJ2-7, the full variable domain is KAGVTQTPRYLIKTRGQQVTLSCSPISGHRSVSWYQQTPGQGLQFLFEYFSETQRNKGNFPGRFSGRQFSNSRSEMNVSTLELGDSALYLCASSPPSYEQYFGPGTRLTVT.

V is TRBV29-1 and J is TRBJ2-7; tentative D call: TRBD1 (5 bases). Trimming removed 4 bases from V and 1 base from J, with 11 bases in between. Germline assignment: CDR1 SQVTM and CDR2 ANQGSEA. The CDR3 has 13 residues. The CDR3 nucleotides are TGCAGCGTTGGGGGCAGGCCGTCCTACGAGCAGTACTTC. Residues: CSVGGRPSYEQYF.

V is TRBV6-2 or TRBV6-3 and J is TRBJ2-4; tentatively, D is TRBD1 or TRBD2 (5 bases each). Trimming shortened V by 1 base and J by 0 bases, and 7 bases separated the two germline ends. The length of the CDR3 is 15 residues. Germline V gene lookup returns CDR1 MNHEY and CDR2 SVGEGT. CDR3 in DNA: TGTGCCAGCAGTTACTATGGGACAGCCAAAAACATTCAGTACTTC. Translating it yields CASSYYGTAKNIQYF.

This chain uses TRBV6-2 or TRBV6-3 with TRBJ2-4; 10 bases match TRBD2. V gave up 5 bases and J gave up 0 bases; unmatched junction bases: 16. CDR1 and CDR2 (germline): MNHEY, SVGEGT. The CDR3 length is 20 residues. CDR3 coding DNA: TGTGCCAGCAGTCGCCGGATTGGACTAGCGGAGAATCTAGCCAAAAACATTCAGTACTTC. It is translated as CASSRRIGLAENLAKNIQYF.

The rearrangement uses TRBV4-2 and TRBJ1-3; TRBD1 matches at 8 bases. This CDR3 contains 19 residues. V shed 0 bases, J shed 0 bases, and the junction held 10 bases outside the gene matches. Germline lookup yields CDR1 LGHNA and CDR2 YNFKEQ. The chain's CDR3 is CASSQDLLDRVLSGNTIYF. The CDR3 coding sequence is TGTGCCAGCAGCCAAGATTTATTGGACAGGGTCCTCTCTGGAAACACCATATATTTT.

The rearrangement joins TRBV27 to TRBJ1-2; 9 bases match TRBD1. Germline CDR1 is MNHEY and CDR2 is SMNVEV (reference sequence). The trim removed 5 bases at V and 8 bases at J, leaving 15 bases unmatched. This CDR3 has 16 residues. CDR3 bases: TGTGCCAGCAGTCAGAAGTCCCGGGACAGGGAAGGCGGCTACACCTTC. It yields the protein CASSQKSRDREGGYTF.

This chain joins TRBV11-2 and TRBJ1-2; D is ambiguous. CDR1 SGHAT and CDR2 FQNNGV come from the germline V gene. The CDR3 covers 15 residues. Trimming removed 4 bases at V and 0 bases at J, with 12 bases between. The CDR3 protein is CASSSAPGANYGYTF. The CDR3 bases are TGTGCCAGCAGCTCGGCCCCAGGAGCTAACTATGGCTACACCTTC.

This sequence joins TRBV6-5 and TRBJ1-3; a weak D match, TRBD1 (6 bases). CDR3 size: 15 residues. From germline, CDR1 is MNHEY and CDR2 SVGAGI. V shed 6 bases and J shed 0 bases, with 12 bases lying between them. The CDR3 DNA reads TGTGCCAGCAGACCTTCGACAGGCTCTGGAAACACCATATATTTT. Amino acid sequence: CASRPSTGSGNTIYF.

In this sample, this clonotype turned up once. The V call is TRBV7-9, the J call TRBJ1-6; 10 bases fit TRBD1. Losses at the gene ends were 6 bases for V and 1 base for J; bases not matched to a gene: 9. CDR3 size: 18 residues. CDR1 and CDR2 from the germline V gene are SEHNR and FQNEAQ (reference sequence). This chain's CDR3 is CASSITGTGESYNSPLHF. CDR3 DNA sequence: TGTGCCAGCAGTATTACTGGGACAGGGGAATCCTATAATTCACCCCTCCACTTT.

The rearrangement links TRBV11-2 to TRBJ2-5, with 12 bases fitting TRBD2. With V trimmed by 5 bases and J by 2 bases, 3 bases remained unmatched. This CDR3 region has 15 residues. Germline V gene lookup returns CDR1 SGHAT and CDR2 FQNNGV. For the CDR3, the DNA is TGTGCCAGCAGCCCCACTAGCGGGGGGCAAGAGACCCAGTACTTC. Protein product: CASSPTSGGQETQYF.

This rearrangement joins TRBV20-1 to TRBJ2-1; D unclear. Trimming took off 1 base at V and 5 bases at J, with 6 bases between the two ends. The CDR3 consists of 12 residues. CDR1 and CDR2 (germline): DFQATT, SNEGSKA (reference sequence). CDR3 amino acids: CSARVPNNEQFF. CDR3 in DNA: TGCAGTGCTAGAGTACCCAACAATGAGCAGTTCTTC.

This chain uses TRBV4-3 with TRBJ1-6, with 7 bases identical to TRBD1. Germline loops: CDR1 LGHNA, CDR2 YSLEER. The CDR3 is made up of 16 amino acids. V lost 5 bases, J lost 1 base, and 5 bases stayed unmatched. The DNA for the CDR3 is TGCGCCAGCAGCTTAGCAGGGGGTTCCTATAATTCACCCCTCCACTTT. Translated, it gives CASSLAGGSYNSPLHF.